These 18 T cell receptor beta chains came from one sample sequenced in a study of T cells in Graves' hyperthyroidism and ophthalmopathy. TCR beta CDR3 sequences were amplified from RNA transcripts. Researchers ran a first-round RT-PCR on the TCR CDR3 using the HTBI primer set. TCRdb re-derived calls from the multiplex PCR reads in MiXCR, one entry per CDR3 protein. The sample has around 660,000 distinct CDR3 sequences; approximately 42% are singletons. The specimen was peripheral blood or thyroid tissue (not recorded which). The receptors stem from an adult man with Graves' disease, either hyperthyroidism or ophthalmopathy (not recorded which).

This clonotype was found a few times. One end of the junction does not line up with germline, which may come from a read error. This chain connects TRBV7-9 to TRBJ2-7; 11 bases agree with TRBD2. The CDR3 is made up of 15 amino acids. Germline assignment: CDR1 SEHNR and CDR2 FQNEAQ (reference sequence). CDR3 in amino acids: CASSQLAGVGYEQYF. CDR3 DNA: TGCGCCAGCAGCCAACTAGCGGGGGTGGGCTACGAGCAGTACTTC.

This clonotype occurred many times. The chain employs TRBV24-1 and TRBJ1-5; D possibly corresponds to TRBD1 (6 bases). V was pared by 9 bases and J by 4 bases, with 12 bases between. Germline assignment: CDR1 KGHDR and CDR2 SFDVKD. The CDR3 spans 13 residues. The chain's CDR3 is CATSRGANQPQHF. CDR3 coding DNA: TGTGCCACCTCAAGGGGGGCAAATCAGCCCCAGCATTTT.

This sequence joins TRBV5-1 and TRBJ1-1, with D possibly matching TRBD1 (5 bases). CDR1 SGHRS and CDR2 YFSETQ come from the germline V gene. V was trimmed by 0 bases and J by 0 bases, leaving 12 bases between them. CDR3 length: 16 residues. The CDR3 DNA reads as TGCGCCAGCAGCTTGGATGCGGGGGGGGTGAACACTGAAGCTTTCTTT. This codes for CASSLDAGGVNTEAFF.

In this sample, this clonotype turned up a few times. The chain joins TRBV7-8 to TRBJ1-6, with D unresolved. V lost 1 base and J lost 0, with 13 bases in between. Germline lookup yields CDR1 SGHVS and CDR2 FQNEAQ. This CDR3 contains 18 residues. The CDR3 loop reads CASSLGYTLSSYNSPLHF. As DNA, the CDR3 is TGTGCCAGCAGCTTAGGATACACGCTGAGCTCCTATAATTCACCCCTCCACTTT. Variable domain in full (rest from reference TRBV7-8 and TRBJ1-6): GAGVSQSPRYKVAKRGQDVALRCDPISGHVSLFWYQQALGQGPEFLTYFQNEAQLDKSGLPSDRFFAERPEGSVSTLKIQRTQQEDSAVYLCASSLGYTLSSYNSPLHFGNGTRLTVT.

Turning to this clonotype: With a much larger clone just one base away, this may be a read error. This chain uses TRBV24-1 with TRBJ2-7; D remains ambiguous. Germline V gene sequence: CDR1 KGHDR, CDR2 SFDVKD. The CDR3 totals 13 residues. This CDR3 is CATSAGRAYGQYF. The DNA for the CDR3 is TGTGCCACCAGTGCCGGCAGAGCTTACGGGCAGTACTTC.

This chain uses TRBV29-1 with TRBJ2-1; 8 bases map to TRBD2. The V segment lost 3 bases and the J segment 6 bases; nucleotides outside the gene matches: 7. This CDR3 has 14 amino acids. Per germline, CDR1 SQVTM and CDR2 ANQGSEA. CDR3 protein: CSVDSGLVVNEQFF. The CDR3 nucleotides are TGCAGCGTTGATTCGGGACTAGTCGTCAATGAGCAGTTCTTC.

This clonotype has ten or more counts. This chain connects TRBV20-1 to TRBJ2-5, with D uncertain. This CDR3 contains 14 residues. V was trimmed by 0 bases and J by 0 bases, leaving 8 bases between them. CDR1 and CDR2 from the germline V gene are DFQATT and SNEGSKA (reference sequence). CDR3 nucleotide sequence: TGCAGTGCTAGAGATACCCGACACCAAGAGACCCAGTACTTC. Amino acids: CSARDTRHQETQYF.

In this sample, this clonotype turned up many times. This chain uses TRBV7-8 with TRBJ1-5; 7 bases map to TRBD1. V was clipped by 4 bases and J by 2 bases; unmatched bases: 8. Germline values: CDR1 SGHVS, CDR2 FQNEAQ. The CDR3 loop spans 16 amino acids. The DNA for the CDR3 is TGTGCCAGCAGCTACGAACAGGGGTCTGGCAATCAGCCCCAGCATTTT. Protein: CASSYEQGSGNQPQHF.

This clonotype has just a few counts. The chain has TRBV20-1 and TRBJ1-2; D ambiguous. The V end was cut by 4 bases, the J end by 5 bases, with 17 bases between. Germline V CDR1 and CDR2: DFQATT, SNEGSKA (reference sequence). CDR3 size: 14 residues. The CDR3 sequence: CSAKVQPIPYGYTF. The CDR3 nucleotides are TGCAGTGCTAAGGTCCAACCGATTCCGTATGGCTACACCTTC.

On this clonotype itself: The junction does not match germline at one end; this may be a read error. The chain has TRBV7-9 and TRBJ2-5; D might be TRBD1 or TRBD2, each matching 6 bases. This CDR3 has 16 residues. Germline V gene sequence: CDR1 SEHNR, CDR2 FQNEAQ (reference sequence). CDR3 region: CAISRRGHVYQETQYF. CDR3 sequence (DNA): TGTGCCATCAGCAGGAGGGGACATGTGTACCAAGAGACCCAGTACTTC.

This chain joins TRBV29-1 and TRBJ2-7, with no clear D. V was shortened by 8 bases and J by 2 bases, with 16 bases between the two germline ends. The CDR3 is 13 amino acids. Per the germline V gene, CDR1 is SQVTM and CDR2 is ANQGSEA. CDR3 region: CSLSRSETYEQYF. The CDR3 DNA reads TGCAGCTTGAGTAGGTCCGAAACCTACGAGCAGTACTTC.

This clonotype has more than one count but fewer than ten. V and J are TRBV5-4 and TRBJ2-5; 12 bases agree with TRBD2. The CDR3 has 16 amino acids. The V and J ends lost 5 bases and 5 bases, in that order; junction bases with no gene match: 10. CDR1 and CDR2 from the germline V gene are SGHNT and YYREEE (reference sequence). The CDR3 here is CASRGRLAGVEETQYF. In nucleotides, the CDR3 is TGTGCCAGCAGGGGCCGACTAGCGGGAGTCGAGGAGACCCAGTACTTC.

This chain connects TRBV20-1 to TRBJ1-2; tentative D call: TRBD1 (5 bases). The CDR3 sequence is 13 residues long. CDR1 is DFQATT, CDR2 SNEGSKA, per germline (reference sequence). Trimming cost V 2 bases and J 8 bases, with 15 bases left between them. The chain's CDR3 is CSARRRQGGGYTF. CDR3 coding DNA: TGCAGTGCTAGACGTAGGCAGGGCGGCGGCTACACCTTC.

This clonotype occurred many times. J is TRBJ2-5 and V is TRBV7-2; D perhaps matches TRBD2 (5 bases). V lost 3 bases and J 5 bases, leaving 16 bases between the germline ends. Germline assignment: CDR1 SGHTA and CDR2 FQGNSA. The CDR3 has 15 residues. CDR3 amino acids: CASSFPRALGETQYF. The CDR3 DNA is TGTGCCAGCAGCTTTCCGCGGGCCCTGGGGGAGACCCAGTACTTC. Using reference TRBV7-2 and TRBJ2-5 for the parts outside the CDR3, the full variable domain is GAGVSQSPSNKVTEKGKDVELRCDPISGHTALYWYRQSLGQGLEFLIYFQGNSAPDKSGLPSDRFSAERTGGSVSTLTIQRTQQEDSAVYLCASSFPRALGETQYFGPGTRLLVL.

The rearrangement uses TRBV25-1 and TRBJ2-5; D ambiguous. V lost 7 bases to trimming and J lost 3 bases, with 12 bases between them. Per germline, CDR1 MGHDK and CDR2 SYGVNS. There are 13 residues in the CDR3. The CDR3 spells CASTPYGKETQYF. The CDR3 nucleotides read TGTGCCAGCACCCCGTACGGCAAAGAGACCCAGTACTTC.

This chain connects TRBV20-1 to TRBJ1-1, with D unclear. V was shortened by 6 bases and J by 2 bases, with 7 bases between the two germline ends. CDR3 length: 11 residues. Germline V gene lookup returns CDR1 DFQATT and CDR2 SNEGSKA (reference sequence). The CDR3 loop is CSAKENTEAFF. Here the CDR3 DNA reads TGCAGTGCCAAAGAAAACACTGAAGCTTTCTTT.

The gene calls are TRBV12-3 or TRBV12-4 and TRBJ1-1; unclear D gene. The CDR3 extends over 19 amino acids. The germline V and J ends were trimmed by 0 bases and 4 bases, with 24 bases remaining between them. CDR3 DNA: TGTGCCAGCAGTTTAGCTAGCCCGACAACGGCCCTGATTCTCACTGAAGCTTTCTTT. Protein sequence: CASSLASPTTALILTEAFF.

This clonotype was counted ten times or more. CDR3 nucleotides: TGTGCCACCAGTGCGTCGGGGACTGGAAACACCATATATTTT. It yields the protein CATSASGTGNTIYF. The J gene is TRBJ1-3, the V gene TRBV24-1; D uncertain. The germline V gene encodes CDR1 KGHDR and CDR2 SFDVKD. The CDR3 length is 14 residues. Trimming took off 5 bases at V and 2 bases at J, with 9 bases between the two ends.